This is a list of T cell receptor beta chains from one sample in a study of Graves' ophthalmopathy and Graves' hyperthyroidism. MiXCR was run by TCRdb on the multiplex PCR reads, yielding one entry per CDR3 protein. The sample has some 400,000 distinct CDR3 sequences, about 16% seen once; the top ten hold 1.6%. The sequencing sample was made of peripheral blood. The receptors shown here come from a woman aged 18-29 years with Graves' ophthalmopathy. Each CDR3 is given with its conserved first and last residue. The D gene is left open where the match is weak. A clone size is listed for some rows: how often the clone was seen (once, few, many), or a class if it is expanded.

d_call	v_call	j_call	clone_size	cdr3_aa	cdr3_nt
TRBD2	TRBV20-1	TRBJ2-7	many	CSAPGGGEQYF	TGCAGTGCCCCTGGGGGGGGGGAGCAGTACTTC
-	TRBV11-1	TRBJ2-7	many	CASSLGGERAYEQYF	TGTGCCAGCAGCTTAGGGGGGGAGCGAGCCTACGAGCAGTACTTC
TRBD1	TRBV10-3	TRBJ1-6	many	CATHDRVVNSPLHF	TGTGCCACCCACGACAGGGTGGTGAATTCACCCCTCCACTTT
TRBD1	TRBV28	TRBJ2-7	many	CASSLGTGLPEQYF	TGTGCCAGCTCCCTAGGGACAGGGCTACCCGAGCAGTACTTC
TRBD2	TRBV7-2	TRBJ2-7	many	CASRKSGGAGYEQYF	TGTGCCAGCAGAAAAAGCGGGGGGGCCGGGTACGAGCAGTACTTC
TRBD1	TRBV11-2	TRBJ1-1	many	CASRPTGGGYTEAFF	TGTGCCAGCAGACCCACAGGGGGCGGGTACACTGAAGCTTTCTTT
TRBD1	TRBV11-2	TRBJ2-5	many	CASSSLKQGAKRWYF	TGTGCCAGCAGCTCTTTAAAGCAGGGGGCCAAGAGATGGTACTTC
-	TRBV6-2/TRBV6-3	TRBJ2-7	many	CASSPPVLSYEQYF	TGTGCCAGCAGTCCCCCGGTCTTGTCCTACGAGCAGTACTTC
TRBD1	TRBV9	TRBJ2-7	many	CASSADRGGTYEQYF	TGTGCCAGCAGCGCCGACAGGGGAGGAACCTACGAGCAGTACTTC
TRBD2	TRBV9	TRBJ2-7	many	CASSAGLARLGDEQYF	TGTGCCAGCAGTGCCGGACTAGCGCGCTTAGGGGACGAGCAGTACTTC
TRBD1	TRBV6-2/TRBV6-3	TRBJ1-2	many	CASSQFRDRAGYGYTF	TGTGCCAGCAGTCAGTTCCGGGACAGGGCGGGCTATGGCTACACCTTC
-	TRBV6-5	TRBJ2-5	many	CASSYHPFRETQYF	TGTGCCAGCAGTTACCACCCTTTCAGGGAGACCCAGTACTTC
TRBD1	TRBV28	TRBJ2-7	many	CASHRRTGGGYEQYF	TGTGCCAGCCACCGCAGGACAGGGGGCGGGTACGAGCAGTACTTC
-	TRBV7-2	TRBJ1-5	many	CASSSQYSNQPQHF	TGTGCCAGCAGCTCCCAGTATAGCAATCAGCCCCAGCATTTT
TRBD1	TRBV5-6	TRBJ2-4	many	CASSPGQIRLTKNIQYF	TGTGCCAGCAGCCCGGGACAGATCCGTCTGACCAAAAACATTCAGTACTTC
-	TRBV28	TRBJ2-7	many	CASSFRKLEQYF	TGTGCCAGCAGTTTCCGGAAACTCGAGCAGTACTTC
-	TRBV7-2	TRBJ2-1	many	CASSLVSSQTYNEQFF	TGTGCCAGCAGCTTAGTTTCATCACAGACCTACAATGAGCAGTTCTTC
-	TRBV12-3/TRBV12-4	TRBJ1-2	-	CASRQAGPYNYGYTF	TGTGCCAGCAGACAAGCCGGGCCCTATAACTATGGCTACACCTTC
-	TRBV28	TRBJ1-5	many	CASRTNILGNQPQHF	TGTGCCAGCAGAACTAACATACTAGGCAATCAGCCCCAGCATTTT
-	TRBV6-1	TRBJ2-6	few	CASNQGVGANVLTF	TGTGCCAGCAATCAGGGAGTTGGGGCCAACGTCCTGACTTTC
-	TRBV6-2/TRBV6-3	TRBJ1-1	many	CASSPRGFEAFF	TGTGCCAGCAGTCCCCGGGGGTTCGAAGCTTTCTTT
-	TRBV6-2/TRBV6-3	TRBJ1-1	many	CASSYSLGQRAFF	TGTGCCAGCAGTTACAGCCTTGGACAGAGGGCTTTCTTT
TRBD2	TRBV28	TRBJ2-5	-	CASSLNGREETQYF	TGTGCCAGCAGTCTAAACGGGAGGGAAGAGACCCAGTACTTC